This TCR beta chain derives from a study of Graves' ophthalmopathy and Graves' hyperthyroidism. Points on this clonotype: Its antigen remains unidentified.

CDR3 size: 20 residues. Germline V lookup: CDR1 LGHNA, CDR2 YNFKEQ. Germline trimming cut 6 bases from V and 2 bases from J; bases unmatched to any gene: 17. The authors amplified TCR beta CDR3 regions from RNA transcripts. First-round RT-PCR relied on HTBI primers, and a second-round multiplex PCR came next. TCRdb reanalysed the multiplex PCR reads using MiXCR and keeps one entry per CDR3 protein. The sample lists hundreds of thousands of distinct CDR3 sequences; over 13% were seen once. Study-wide findings and caveats: Ophthalmopathy could be told apart from stable hyperthyroidism by a 13-signature model (around 85% sensitivity, approximately 76% specificity).

Clinical symptoms, serum thyroxine, TRAb, thyroid ultrasound and orbital computed tomography determined diagnosis. PBMCs came from more than 7.5 ml of fresh peripheral blood. The TCR originated in a young woman with Graves' ophthalmopathy. This rearrangement joins TRBV4-2 to TRBJ2-7, with 15 nucleotides matching TRBD2. Sequencing was done on a sample of blood. DNA of the CDR3: TGTGCCAGCAGTCCAACCGGACTAGCGGGAGGGGGCGAATCAACCTACGAGCAGTACTTC. Its translation is CASSPTGLAGGGESTYEQYF.